The subject of this entry is one T cell receptor beta chain. What it recognizes is unknown. The data were obtained in a study of cytomegalovirus exposure and HLA in healthy donors. Findings and limits, study-wide: In a later analysis, compared with equally common non-associated chains, HLA-associated beta chains were more expanded. As a later analysis showed, several of the most significant clusters appeared to be linked to common viral pathogens. The likely explanation for a cluster of highly shared sequence variants was sequencing artifact.

The primer mix had 60 Vbeta and 13 Jbeta primers. Using immunoSEQ multiplex PCR, the repertoire was profiled, and TCRdb retains in-frame clones only, with some absent. The sample holds approximately 190,000 clones; approximately 85% are singletons and the top ten take about 0.84%. The trim removed 5 bases at V and 1 base at J, leaving 7 bases unmatched. CDR3 size: 15 residues. Germline V gene sequence: CDR1 SEHNR, CDR2 FQNEAQ (reference sequence). The sample taken for sequencing was PBMCs. The TCR sequence derives from a woman under 30 in good health and CMV-seronegative. The chain combines TRBV7-9 with TRBJ1-1; 7 bases line up with TRBD1. The CDR3 reads CASSQPGGPNTEAFF. For the CDR3, the DNA is TGTGCCAGCAGCCAACCAGGGGGTCCGAACACTGAAGCTTTCTTT.